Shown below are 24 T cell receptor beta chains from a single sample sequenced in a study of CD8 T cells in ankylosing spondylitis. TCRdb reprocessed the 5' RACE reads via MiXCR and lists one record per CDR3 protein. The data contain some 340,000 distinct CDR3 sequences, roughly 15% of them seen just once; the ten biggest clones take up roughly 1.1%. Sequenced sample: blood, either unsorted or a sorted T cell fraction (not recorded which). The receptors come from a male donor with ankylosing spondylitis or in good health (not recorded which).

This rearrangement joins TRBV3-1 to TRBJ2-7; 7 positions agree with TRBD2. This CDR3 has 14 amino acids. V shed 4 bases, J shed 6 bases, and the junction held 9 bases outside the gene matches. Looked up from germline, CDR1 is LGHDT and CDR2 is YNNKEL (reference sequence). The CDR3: CASSPPRGVGEQYF. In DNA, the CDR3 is TGTGCCAGCAGCCCTCCCCGGGGGGTAGGCGAGCAGTACTTC.

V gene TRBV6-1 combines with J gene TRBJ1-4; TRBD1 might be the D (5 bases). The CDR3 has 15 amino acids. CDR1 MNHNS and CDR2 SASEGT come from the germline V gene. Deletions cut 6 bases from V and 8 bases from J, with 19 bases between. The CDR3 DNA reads TGTGCCAGCAGCATCGACAGACGCAGGGCCGAAAAACTGTTTTTT. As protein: CASSIDRRRAEKLFF.

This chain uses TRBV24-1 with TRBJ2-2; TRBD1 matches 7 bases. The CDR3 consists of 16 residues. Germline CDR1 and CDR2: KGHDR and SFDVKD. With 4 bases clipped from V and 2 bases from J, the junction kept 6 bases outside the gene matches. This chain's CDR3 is CATSESGTANTGELFF. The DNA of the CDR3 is TGTGCCACCAGTGAATCCGGGACAGCTAACACCGGGGAGCTGTTTTTT.

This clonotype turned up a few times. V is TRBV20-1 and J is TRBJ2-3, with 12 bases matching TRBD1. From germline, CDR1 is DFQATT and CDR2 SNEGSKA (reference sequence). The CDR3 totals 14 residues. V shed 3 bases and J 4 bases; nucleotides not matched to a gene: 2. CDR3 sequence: CSARGQGAADTQYF. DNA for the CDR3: TGCAGTGCTAGGGGACAGGGGGCTGCAGATACGCAGTATTTT.

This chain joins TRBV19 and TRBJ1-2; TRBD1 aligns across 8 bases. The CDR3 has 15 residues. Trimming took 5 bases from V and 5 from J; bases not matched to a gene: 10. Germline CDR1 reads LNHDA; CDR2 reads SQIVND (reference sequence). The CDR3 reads CASSQTGTGVYGYTF. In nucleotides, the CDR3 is TGTGCCAGTAGTCAAACCGGGACAGGAGTTTATGGCTACACCTTC.

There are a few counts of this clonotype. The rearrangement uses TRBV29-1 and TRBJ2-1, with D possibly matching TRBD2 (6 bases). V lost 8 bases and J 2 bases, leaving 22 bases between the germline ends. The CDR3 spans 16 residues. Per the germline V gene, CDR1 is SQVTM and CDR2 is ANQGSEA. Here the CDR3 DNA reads TGCAGCTCCAACCACCCCCCGGGAGTAACCTACAATGAGCAGTTCTTC. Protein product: CSSNHPPGVTYNEQFF.

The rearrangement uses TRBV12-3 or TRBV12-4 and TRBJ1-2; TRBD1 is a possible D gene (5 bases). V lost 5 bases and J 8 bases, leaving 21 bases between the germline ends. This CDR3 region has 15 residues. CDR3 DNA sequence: TGTGCCAGCAGTATTACCGGAGGTGTAGGGGACGGCTACACCTTC. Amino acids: CASSITGGVGDGYTF.

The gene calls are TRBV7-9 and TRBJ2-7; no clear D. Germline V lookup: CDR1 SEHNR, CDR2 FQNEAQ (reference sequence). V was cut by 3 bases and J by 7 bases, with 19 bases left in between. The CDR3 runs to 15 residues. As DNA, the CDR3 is TGTGCCAGCAGCTTGGGTGAGGTCGGCACAAGTGAGCAGTACTTC. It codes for CASSLGEVGTSEQYF.

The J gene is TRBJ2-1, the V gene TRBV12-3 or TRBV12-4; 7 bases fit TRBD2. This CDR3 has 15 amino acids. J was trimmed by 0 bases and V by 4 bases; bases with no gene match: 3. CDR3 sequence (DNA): TGTGCCAGCAGTTCGCAGCGGGGCTCCTACAATGAGCAGTTCTTC. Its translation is CASSSQRGSYNEQFF.

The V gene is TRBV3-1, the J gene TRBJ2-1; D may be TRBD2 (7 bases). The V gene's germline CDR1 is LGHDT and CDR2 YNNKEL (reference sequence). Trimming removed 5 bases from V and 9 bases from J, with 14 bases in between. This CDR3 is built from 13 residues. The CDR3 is CASSYGGPGEQFF. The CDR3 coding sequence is TGTGCCAGCAGCTACGGGGGGCCGGGTGAGCAGTTCTTC.

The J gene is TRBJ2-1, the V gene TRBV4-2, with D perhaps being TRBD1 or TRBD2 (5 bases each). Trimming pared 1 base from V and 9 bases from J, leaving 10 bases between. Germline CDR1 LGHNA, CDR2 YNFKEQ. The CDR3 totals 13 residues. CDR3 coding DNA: TGTGCCAGCAGCCAAGTCTCCGGGGCTGAGCAGTTCTTC. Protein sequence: CASSQVSGAEQFF.

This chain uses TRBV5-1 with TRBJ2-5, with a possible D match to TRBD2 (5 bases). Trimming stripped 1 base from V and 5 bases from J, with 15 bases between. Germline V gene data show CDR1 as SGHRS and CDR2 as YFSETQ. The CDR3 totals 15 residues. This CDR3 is CASSLRGMIGETQYF. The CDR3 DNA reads TGCGCCAGCAGCTTGAGAGGGATGATTGGGGAGACCCAGTACTTC.

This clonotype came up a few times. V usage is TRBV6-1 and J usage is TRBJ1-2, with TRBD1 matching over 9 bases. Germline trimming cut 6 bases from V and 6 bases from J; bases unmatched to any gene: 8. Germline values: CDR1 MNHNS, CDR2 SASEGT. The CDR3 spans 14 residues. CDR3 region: CASRTRGTGNGYTF. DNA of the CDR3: TGTGCCAGCAGAACCCGGGGGACAGGGAATGGCTACACCTTC.

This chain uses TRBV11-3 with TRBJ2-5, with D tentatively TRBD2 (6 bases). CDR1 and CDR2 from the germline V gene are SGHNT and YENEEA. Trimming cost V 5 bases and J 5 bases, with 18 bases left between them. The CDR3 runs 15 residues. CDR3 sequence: CASSPTSQGFETQYF. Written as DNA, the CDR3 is TGTGCCAGCAGCCCCACTAGCCAGGGATTTGAGACCCAGTACTTC.

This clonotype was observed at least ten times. In DNA form, the CDR3 reads TGTGCCAGCTCACCACCGACTGCCACGCCTAACTATGGCTACACCTTC. Protein: CASSPPTATPNYGYTF. V is TRBV18 and J is TRBJ1-2; D not resolved. V gave up 0 bases and J gave up 0 bases, with 11 bases separating them. CDR3 size: 16 residues. The germline CDR1 and CDR2 sequences are KGHSH and LQKENI.

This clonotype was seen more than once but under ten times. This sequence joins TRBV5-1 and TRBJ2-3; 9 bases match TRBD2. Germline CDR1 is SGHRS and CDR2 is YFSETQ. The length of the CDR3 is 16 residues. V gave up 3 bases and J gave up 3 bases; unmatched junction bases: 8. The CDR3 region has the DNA TGCGCCAGCAGCTCCACTAGCGGGTGGCCGACAGATACGCAGTATTTT. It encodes CASSSTSGWPTDTQYF.

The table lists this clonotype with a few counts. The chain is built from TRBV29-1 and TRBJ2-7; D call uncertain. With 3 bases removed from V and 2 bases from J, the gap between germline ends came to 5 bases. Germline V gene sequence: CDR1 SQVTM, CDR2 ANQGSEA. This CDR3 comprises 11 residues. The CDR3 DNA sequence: TGCAGCGTTGAGACTGCCTACGAGCAGTACTTC. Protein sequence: CSVETAYEQYF.

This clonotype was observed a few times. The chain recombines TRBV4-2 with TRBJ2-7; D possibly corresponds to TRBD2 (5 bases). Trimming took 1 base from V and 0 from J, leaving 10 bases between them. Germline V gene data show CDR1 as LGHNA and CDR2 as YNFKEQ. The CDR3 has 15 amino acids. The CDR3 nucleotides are TGTGCCAGCAGCCAAGGAGGGAAGAACTCCTACGAGCAGTACTTC. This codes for CASSQGGKNSYEQYF.

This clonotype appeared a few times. CDR3 protein: CASTPEGSSTDTQYF. The CDR3 nucleotides are TGCGCCAGCACGCCAGAGGGCTCTAGCACAGATACGCAGTATTTT. The chain employs TRBV5-1 and TRBJ2-3; tentatively, D is TRBD2 (5 bases). This CDR3 has 15 amino acids. Germline V lookup: CDR1 SGHRS, CDR2 YFSETQ. V was clipped by 6 bases and J by 0 bases, with 14 bases between them.

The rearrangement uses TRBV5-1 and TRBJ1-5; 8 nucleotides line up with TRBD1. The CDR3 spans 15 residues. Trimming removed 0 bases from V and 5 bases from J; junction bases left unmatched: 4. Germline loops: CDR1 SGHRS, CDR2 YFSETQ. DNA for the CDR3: TGCGCCAGCAGCTTGGAGGGGACAGGTGATCAGCCCCAGCATTTT. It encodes CASSLEGTGDQPQHF.

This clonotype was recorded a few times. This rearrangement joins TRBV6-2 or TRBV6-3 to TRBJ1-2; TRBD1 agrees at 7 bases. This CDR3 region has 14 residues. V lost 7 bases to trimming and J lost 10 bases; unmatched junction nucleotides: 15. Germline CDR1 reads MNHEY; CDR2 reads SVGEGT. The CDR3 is CASIVSPGQPNYTF. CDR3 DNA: TGTGCCAGCATCGTCTCCCCGGGACAGCCGAACTACACCTTC.

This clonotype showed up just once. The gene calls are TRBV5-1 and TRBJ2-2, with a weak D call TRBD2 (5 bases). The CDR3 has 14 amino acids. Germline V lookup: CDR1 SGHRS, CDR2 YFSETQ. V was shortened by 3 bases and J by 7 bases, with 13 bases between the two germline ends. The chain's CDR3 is CASSSGILGGELFF. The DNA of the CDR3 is TGCGCCAGCAGCTCCGGGATCCTGGGCGGGGAGCTGTTTTTT.

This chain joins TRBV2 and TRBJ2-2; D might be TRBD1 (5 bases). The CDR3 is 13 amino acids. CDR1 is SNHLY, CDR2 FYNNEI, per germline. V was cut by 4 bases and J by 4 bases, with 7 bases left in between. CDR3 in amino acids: CASSGRGTGELFF. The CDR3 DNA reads TGTGCCAGCAGTGGAAGGGGCACCGGGGAGCTGTTTTTT.

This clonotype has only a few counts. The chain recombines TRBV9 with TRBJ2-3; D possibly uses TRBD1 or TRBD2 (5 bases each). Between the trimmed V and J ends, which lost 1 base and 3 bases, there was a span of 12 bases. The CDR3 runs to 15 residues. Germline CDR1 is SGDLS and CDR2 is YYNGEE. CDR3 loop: CASSVSGRPTDTQYF. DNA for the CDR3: TGTGCCAGCAGCGTATCGGGGCGTCCGACAGATACGCAGTATTTT. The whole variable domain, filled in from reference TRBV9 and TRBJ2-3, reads DSGVTQTPKHLITATGQRVTLRCSPRSGDLSVYWYQQSLDQGLQFLIQYYNGEERAKGNILERFSAQQFPDLHSELNLSSLELGDSALYFCASSVSGRPTDTQYFGPGTRLTVL.